This is a list of T cell receptor beta chains from one sample in a study of graft-versus-host responses after intestinal transplantation. The method was immunoSEQ multiplex PCR; TCRdb's version includes in-frame clones alone and lacks a portion of them. The table lists roughly 21,000 clones, 30% to 40% of them singletons. The source was alloreactive CD8+ T cells from a mixed lymphocyte reaction culture, collected before intestinal transplant. The receptors were gathered from a human patient who received an intestinal transplant. Each CDR3 is given with its conserved first and last residue. The order of the fields is V gene, CDR3 length, D gene, J gene, clone size, CDR3 protein, CDR3 DNA. The D gene is left open where the match is weak. Size is omitted from some rows. Given values are once, few, many or a class for expanded clones.

>TRBV7-9|12|NA|TRBJ1-2|NA
CASSEGPYGYTF
TGTGCCAGCAGCGAGGGACCCTATGGCTACACCTTC
>TRBV6-5|15|TRBD2|TRBJ2-1|medium-sized
CASSPLAGGNNEQFF
TGTGCCAGCAGTCCTCTAGCGGGGGGAAACAATGAGCAGTTCTTC
>TRBV9|13|NA|TRBJ2-5|NA
CASSVDVTETQYF
TGTGCCAGCAGCGTAGACGTAACGGAGACCCAGTACTTC
>TRBV4-1|18|NA|TRBJ1-2|once
CASRPNKWVWGANYGYTF
TGCGCCAGCAGACCTAACAAGTGGGTCTGGGGCGCTAACTATGGCTACACCTTC
>TRBV29-1|13|NA|TRBJ2-1|few
CSVPVPNYNEQFF
TGCAGCGTTCCAGTACCCAACTACAATGAGCAGTTCTTC
>TRBV6-6|13|TRBD1|TRBJ1-1|few
CASSDRGWTEAFF
TGTGCCAGCAGTGACAGGGGATGGACTGAAGCTTTCTTT
>TRBV6-5|13|TRBD1|TRBJ2-7|few
CASSYDRGYEQYF
TGTGCCAGCAGTTACGACAGGGGGTACGAGCAGTACTTC
>TRBV4-1|15|TRBD2|TRBJ2-5|few
CASSQEAGVAGTQYF
TGCGCCAGCAGCCAAGAGGCGGGGGTAGCGGGGACCCAGTACTTC
>TRBV5-4|15|NA|TRBJ2-3|NA
CASSLGYRDTDTQYF
TGTGCCAGCAGCTTGGGCTACAGGGACACAGATACGCAGTATTTT
>TRBV6-1|15|TRBD2|TRBJ2-7|few
CASRPFSGLDYEQYF
TGTGCCAGCAGACCTTTTAGCGGGCTGGACTACGAGCAGTACTTC
>TRBV5-6|16|NA|TRBJ1-1|medium-sized
CASSLGTLWGNTEAFF
TGTGCCAGCAGCTTGGGGACCCTTTGGGGGAACACTGAAGCTTTCTTT
>TRBV6-6|15|NA|TRBJ2-1|NA
CASSSPGSGYNEQFF
TGTGCCAGCAGTTCCCCGGGTAGCGGTTACAATGAGCAGTTCTTC
>TRBV10-2|11|NA|TRBJ2-7|few
CASSEIYEQYF
TGCGCCAGCAGTGAAATCTACGAGCAGTACTTC
>TRBV19|14|NA|TRBJ1-1|NA
CASSIGWGRAEAFF
TGTGCCAGTAGTATCGGTTGGGGTCGGGCTGAAGCTTTCTTT
>TRBV15|15|NA|TRBJ2-1|few
CATSRDRGTYNEQFF
TGTGCCACCAGCAGAGATCGTGGGACCTACAATGAGCAGTTCTTC
>TRBV4-1|15|NA|TRBJ2-1|once
CASSQVSAGYNEQFF
TGCGCCAGCAGCCAAGTTTCGGCAGGCTACAATGAGCAGTTCTTC
>TRBV7-9|14|TRBD2|TRBJ2-7|few
CASSLTGLAHEQYF
TGTGCCAGCAGCTTAACCGGACTAGCCCACGAGCAGTACTTC
>TRBV9|13|NA|TRBJ2-2|NA
CASSVPLTGELFF
TGTGCCAGCAGCGTACCCCTTACCGGGGAGCTGTTTTTT
>TRBV11-2|13|NA|TRBJ1-1|NA
CASSLAQGSEAFF
TGTGCCAGCAGCTTGGCCCAGGGCTCTGAAGCTTTCTTT
>TRBV6-8|8|NA|TRBJ2-7|NA
CGKNEQYF
TGTGGGAAGAACGAGCAGTACTTC
>TRBV13|13|TRBD2|TRBJ2-7|medium-sized
CASSFAGEGEQYF
TGTGCCAGCAGCTTTGCGGGAGAAGGGGAGCAGTACTTC
>TRBV6-5|14|NA|TRBJ2-5|once
CASSAGQTQETQYF
TGTGCCAGCAGTGCGGGACAAACCCAAGAGACCCAGTACTTC
>TRBV7-3|14|TRBD2|TRBJ2-7|medium-sized
CASSLTGGPGEQYF
TGTGCCAGCAGCTTAACGGGAGGGCCCGGCGAGCAGTACTTC
>TRBV6-4|18|NA|TRBJ2-2|NA
CASFRLLFWTHNTGELFF
TGTGCCAGCTTTCGCCTTCTTTTCTGGACACACAACACCGGGGAGCTGTTTTTT
>TRBV18|15|NA|TRBJ2-7|NA
CASSGATGPPYEQYF
TGTGCCAGCTCAGGGGCCACAGGCCCCCCCTACGAGCAGTACTTC
>TRBV4-1|17|NA|TRBJ2-3|few
CASSQDPLTGLTDTQYF
TGCGCCAGCAGCCAAGACCCTTTAACAGGGCTAACAGATACGCAGTATTTT
>TRBV19|15|TRBD1|TRBJ2-4|few
CASTPRTGSKNIQYF
TGTGCCAGTACCCCAAGGACAGGATCCAAAAACATTCAGTACTTC
>TRBV21-1|16|NA|TRBJ2-7|once
CASTLIDRGHRYEQYF
TGTGCCAGCACCCTAATAGACAGGGGGCATCGCTACGAGCAGTACTTC
>TRBV7-9|14|NA|TRBJ1-1|NA
CASSTSEGWAEAFF
TGTGCCAGCAGCACTAGTGAGGGGTGGGCTGAAGCTTTCTTT
>TRBV11-2|18|NA|TRBJ1-1|NA
CASSLAPLEEIKNTEAFF
TGTGCCAGCAGCTTAGCCCCCCTAGAGGAGATAAAGAACACTGAAGCTTTCTTT
>TRBV7-6|17|NA|TRBJ2-7|few
CASSLYGQAEGPSEQYF
TGTGCCAGCAGCTTATATGGGCAGGCAGAAGGTCCTTCCGAGCAGTACTTC
>TRBV30|13|NA|TRBJ2-1|NA
CAHAASSYNEQFF
TGTGCCCATGCGGCCAGCTCCTACAATGAGCAGTTCTTC
>TRBV2|14|NA|TRBJ2-3|NA
CASSDWTGTDTQYF
TGTGCCAGCAGTGATTGGACCGGCACAGATACGCAGTATTTT
>TRBV4-3|14|NA|TRBJ1-1|NA
CASSQVLLVGAAFF
TGCGCCAGCAGCCAAGTCTTGCTGGTCGGCGCGGCTTTCTTT
>TRBV9|15|NA|TRBJ2-7|NA
CASSVAGGNMYEQYF
TGTGCCAGCAGCGTAGCGGGCGGGAACATGTACGAGCAGTACTTC
>TRBV2|16|TRBD1|TRBJ1-2|few
CASSDSRTGLGYGYTF
TGTGCCAGCAGCGACTCGCGGACAGGGCTCGGCTATGGCTACACCTTC
>TRBV5-4|14|NA|TRBJ2-7|medium-sized
CASSPGAGPYEQYF
TGTGCCAGCAGCCCGGGAGCGGGCCCCTACGAGCAGTACTTC
>TRBV7-9|15|NA|TRBJ2-7|few
CASSLLGGASYEQYF
TGTGCCAGCAGCTTGTTGGGCGGGGCCTCCTACGAGCAGTACTTC
>TRBV5-3|8|NA|TRBJ2-7|few
CDRYEQYF
TGTGACCGCTACGAGCAGTACTTC
>TRBV27|12|NA|TRBJ1-2|NA
CASSSPRDGYTF
TGTGCCAGCAGTTCCCCGCGGGATGGCTACACCTTC
>TRBV6-1|15|NA|TRBJ2-7|few
CASSSRDRTVFEQYF
TGTGCCAGCAGTTCACGGGACCGGACGGTTTTCGAGCAGTACTTC
>TRBV2|15|NA|TRBJ2-1|few
CASRWGGGNYNEQFF
TGTGCCAGCAGATGGGGCGGGGGCAACTACAATGAGCAGTTCTTC
>TRBV7-2|12|NA|TRBJ2-7|medium-sized
CASSPLTYEQYF
TGTGCCAGCAGCCCTCTAACCTACGAGCAGTACTTC
>TRBV6-1|14|TRBD2|TRBJ2-7|few
CASSGSGAGYEQYF
TGTGCCAGCAGTGGTAGCGGGGCCGGCTACGAGCAGTACTTC
>TRBV19|12|TRBD1|TRBJ2-7|NA
CASSRTGDEQYF
TGTGCCAGTAGTAGAACAGGGGACGAGCAGTACTTC
>TRBV6-6|14|TRBD1|TRBJ1-6|few
CASSHGTGRSPLHF
TGTGCCAGCAGTCACGGGACAGGAAGATCACCCCTCCACTTT
>TRBV6-6|15|NA|TRBJ2-7|NA
CASSYSISRGYEQYF
TGTGCCAGCAGTTACTCGATCAGCCGCGGGTACGAGCAGTACTTC
>TRBV6-5|12|NA|TRBJ2-7|NA
CATDKATYEQYF
TGTGCCACGGACAAAGCGACCTACGAGCAGTACTTC